The 26 T cell receptor beta chains below come from one sample, sequenced in a study of T cell responses to AZD1222 COVID-19 vaccine. Profiled with immunoSEQ multiplex PCR; TCRdb holds only in-frame clones, not every one. In the table there are 73,000 or so clones, roughly four fifths of which are singletons. Here the sequenced sample was peripheral blood, taken on day 0 of AZD1222 vaccination. Receptors originate from an adult in good health.

The chain couples TRBV5-6 to TRBJ1-2; possible D gene TRBD1, 5 bases. V gave up 8 bases and J gave up 8 bases, with 22 bases separating them. Germline CDR1 and CDR2: SGHDT and YYEEEE. CDR3 length equals 14 residues. CDR3 nucleotides: TGTGCCAGTGCGTGGGGCAGGACGCGAGGCGGCTACACCTTC. It is translated as CASAWGRTRGGYTF.

This sequence joins TRBV19 and TRBJ2-7; no clear D gene. Trimming left V 7 bases short and J 3 bases short, with 22 bases between. Germline V CDR1 and CDR2: LNHDA, SQIVND (reference sequence). This CDR3 is built from 16 residues. The CDR3: CASIVCIIQVIYEQYF. CDR3 nucleotide sequence: TGTGCCAGTATCGTCTGTATTATCCAGGTCATCTACGAGCAGTACTTC.

The chain combines TRBV19 with TRBJ1-6, with D possibly matching TRBD1 (6 bases). The germline V and J ends were trimmed by 10 bases and 6 bases, with 13 bases remaining between them. CDR3 size: 13 residues. The germline CDR1 and CDR2 sequences are LNHDA and SQIVND (reference sequence). The CDR3 is CATTGSINSPLHF. CDR3 coding DNA: TGTGCCACAACAGGGTCCATTAATTCACCCCTCCACTTT.

The rearrangement links TRBV5-8 to TRBJ1-5; TRBD1 aligns across 7 bases. Trimming removed 3 bases from V and 0 bases from J; junction bases left unmatched: 12. Germline V gene data show CDR1 as SGHTS and CDR2 as YDEGEE. This CDR3 has 18 amino acids. The CDR3 loop reads CASSSRGGMRYSNQPQHF. CDR3 DNA: TGTGCCAGCAGCTCCAGGGGGGGGATGCGTTATAGCAATCAGCCCCAGCATTTT.

V and J are TRBV19 and TRBJ1-2; D is ambiguous. Germline CDR1 reads LNHDA; CDR2 reads SQIVND (reference sequence). The CDR3 totals 13 residues. Trimming took off 3 bases at V and 8 bases at J, with 13 bases between the two ends. CDR3 nucleotide sequence: TGTGCCAGTAGTATCACACAGACGATAGGCTACACCTTC. It codes for CASSITQTIGYTF.

The chain joins TRBV5-8 to TRBJ2-5; D is ambiguous. CDR3 length equals 13 residues. The germline V gene encodes CDR1 SGHTS and CDR2 YDEGEE. The ends were cut back, 0 bases at V and 0 bases at J, with 3 bases in the middle. The CDR3 sequence is CASSLGYQETQYF. The CDR3 DNA sequence: TGTGCCAGCAGCTTGGGGTACCAAGAGACCCAGTACTTC.

The chain employs TRBV5-1 and TRBJ2-7, with TRBD1 matching over 9 bases. V gave up 0 bases and J gave up 3 bases; unmatched junction bases: 10. The CDR3 consists of 17 residues. Looked up from germline, CDR1 is SGHRS and CDR2 is YFSETQ. The CDR3 DNA sequence: TGCGCCAGCAGCTTGGTAGCCGGGACAGGGAGGCACTACGAGCAGTACTTC. It codes for CASSLVAGTGRHYEQYF.

The chain recombines TRBV2 with TRBJ1-6; 8 bases map to TRBD1. The CDR3 consists of 14 residues. V lost 3 bases to trimming and J lost 8 bases; unmatched junction nucleotides: 3. From germline, CDR1 is SNHLY and CDR2 FYNNEI. The CDR3 DNA is TGTGCCAGCAGTGAGCAGGGGGCGGATTCACCCCTCCACTTT. This translates into CASSEQGADSPLHF.

V usage is TRBV24-1 and J usage is TRBJ2-7, with D perhaps matching TRBD1 (7 bases). Trimming pared 4 bases from V and 5 bases from J, leaving 23 bases between. This CDR3 is 17 amino acids long. Germline assignment: CDR1 KGHDR and CDR2 SFDVKD. The CDR3 region is CATSDPTQGGRVNEQYF. CDR3 coding DNA: TGTGCCACCAGTGACCCTACGCAGGGGGGCAGGGTGAACGAGCAGTACTTC.

The chain uses TRBV9 and TRBJ1-1; 8 bases line up with TRBD1. CDR1 and CDR2 from the germline V gene are SGDLS and YYNGEE. V dropped 4 bases and J dropped 13; count of bases not matched to a gene: 3. CDR3 length equals 10 residues. This CDR3 reads CASSPDRGFF. Written as DNA, the CDR3 is TGTGCCAGCAGCCCAGACAGGGGTTTCTTT.

The chain has TRBV7-9 and TRBJ1-2; 8 positions agree with TRBD1. V gave up 1 base and J gave up 9 bases; unmatched junction bases: 7. CDR3 length: 14 residues. CDR1 and CDR2 from the germline V gene are SEHNR and FQNEAQ (reference sequence). As DNA, the CDR3 is TGTGCCAGCAGCTTAGTTAGACAGGGGATGAGCTACACCTTC. This translates into CASSLVRQGMSYTF.

The V gene is TRBV28, the J gene TRBJ1-5; TRBD1 aligns across 7 bases. Germline CDR1 MDHEN, CDR2 SYDVKM. The CDR3 is 15 amino acids. The J segment lost 3 bases and the V segment lost 6 bases, leaving 8 bases of the junction unmatched. The CDR3 DNA sequence: TGTGCCAGCAGATCCTGGCAGGGGGTCAATCAGCCCCAGCATTTT. Its translation is CASRSWQGVNQPQHF. The entire variable domain, with the rest obtained from reference TRBV28 and TRBJ1-5, is as follows: DVKVTQSSRYLVKRTGEKVFLECVQDMDHENMFWYRQDPGLGLRLIYFSYDVKMKEKGDIPEGYSVSREKKERFSLILESASTNQTSMYLCASRSWQGVNQPQHFGDGTRLSIL.

The chain is built from TRBV5-8 and TRBJ2-7, with 12 bases aligning to TRBD1. Germline V gene data show CDR1 as SGHTS and CDR2 as YDEGEE. CDR3 length: 19 amino acids. Germline trimming cut 4 bases from V and 2 bases from J; bases unmatched to any gene: 16. The CDR3 loop is CASSQVPGQGALNPYEQYF. Here the CDR3 DNA reads TGTGCCAGCAGCCAAGTCCCGGGACAGGGGGCTTTGAACCCCTACGAGCAGTACTTC.

A remark on this clone: The same CDR3 also results from other DNA sequences found in this sample. CDR3 nucleotide sequence: TGTGCCAGCAGTGACTCCCAGAACACTGAAGCTTTCTTT. This codes for CASSDSQNTEAFF. The chain recombines TRBV6-4 with TRBJ1-1; D gene ambiguous. Germline V CDR1 and CDR2: MRHNA, SNTAGT. The CDR3 is made up of 13 amino acids. Between the trimmed V and J ends, which lost 0 bases and 1 base, there was a span of 3 bases.

This clone appeared a few times. The V and J genes are TRBV3-1 (or the pseudogene TRBV3-2) and TRBJ1-2; D possibly corresponds to TRBD1 (6 bases). The V and J ends lost 1 base and 4 bases respectively, with 13 bases between them. The CDR3 is made up of 15 amino acids. Germline CDR1 reads LGHDT; CDR2 reads YNNKEL (reference sequence). This CDR3 reads CASSQVTGPGYGYTF. The CDR3 DNA reads TGTGCCAGCAGCCAAGTTACAGGGCCTGGCTATGGCTACACCTTC.

This clone is a singleton in its sample. The chain has TRBV9 and TRBJ2-7; perhaps TRBD1 as D (6 bases). The V end was cut by 4 bases, the J end by 3 bases, with 11 bases between. The V gene's germline CDR1 is SGDLS and CDR2 YYNGEE. The CDR3 contains 13 residues. CDR3 protein: CASSKDSLYEQYF. The CDR3, as DNA: TGTGCCAGCAGCAAGGACAGCCTCTACGAGCAGTACTTC.

The J gene is TRBJ2-1, the V gene TRBV5-1; a possible D gene is TRBD1 (5 bases). V lost 2 bases to trimming and J lost 8 bases, with 14 bases between them. This CDR3 has 14 residues. Looked up from germline, CDR1 is SGHRS and CDR2 is YFSETQ. The CDR3 sequence: CASSFQGYQDEQFF. The CDR3 DNA reads as TGCGCCAGCAGCTTTCAGGGATATCAGGATGAGCAGTTCTTC.

The table lists this clone with a count of one. This chain uses TRBV5-6 with TRBJ1-4; unclear D gene. Deletions cut 2 bases from V and 5 bases from J, with 10 bases between. CDR3 length equals 14 residues. Germline CDR1 reads SGHDT; CDR2 reads YYEEEE. Here the CDR3 reads CASSLKRANEKLFF. The CDR3 DNA follows: TGTGCCAGCAGCTTAAAGAGAGCGAATGAAAAACTGTTTTTT.

The rearrangement uses TRBV10-3 and TRBJ2-1; tentatively, D is TRBD1 or TRBD2 (5 bases each). This CDR3 region has 17 residues. The V end lost 3 bases, the J end lost 4 bases, and 19 bases lay between the germline ends. Germline assignment: CDR1 ENHRY and CDR2 SYGVKD. As DNA, the CDR3 is TGTGCCATCAGTGACTCTCCCGGGGCTGGGCCTTACAATGAGCAGTTCTTC. Protein: CAISDSPGAGPYNEQFF.

This chain joins TRBV5-8 and TRBJ2-1; no definite D call. V lost 2 bases and J lost 12, with 15 bases in between. Germline CDR1 is SGHTS and CDR2 is YDEGEE. The CDR3 extends over 13 amino acids. This CDR3 reads CASSLVHGLRQFF. The CDR3 bases are TGTGCCAGCAGCTTAGTACACGGTCTACGGCAGTTCTTC.

The chain is built from TRBV18 and TRBJ2-7, with 10 bases aligning to TRBD1. This CDR3 comprises 15 residues. The V gene end was trimmed by 2 bases and the J gene end by 4 bases; junction bases not matched to a gene: 5. CDR1 and CDR2 (germline): KGHSH, LQKENI. The CDR3 DNA reads TGTGCCAGCTCACCAGGGACAGGGGCTAAATACGAGCAGTACTTC. Protein: CASSPGTGAKYEQYF. Using reference TRBV18 and TRBJ2-7 for the parts outside the CDR3, the full variable domain is NAGVMQNPRHLVRRRGQEARLRCSPMKGHSHVYWYRQLPEEGLKFMVYLQKENIIDESGMPKERFSAEFPKEGPSILRIQQVVRGDSAAYFCASSPGTGAKYEQYFGPGTRLTVT.

The genes are TRBV9 and TRBJ2-3, with TRBD2 matching over 7 bases. Germline V gene lookup returns CDR1 SGDLS and CDR2 YYNGEE. This CDR3 is built from 15 residues. The J segment lost 4 bases and the V segment lost 4 bases, leaving 9 bases of the junction unmatched. The CDR3 DNA is TGTGCCAGCAGCCCCAAGGTGCGGGAGCCAGATACGCAGTATTTT. This encodes CASSPKVREPDTQYF. The whole variable domain, filled in from reference TRBV9 and TRBJ2-3, reads DSGVTQTPKHLITATGQRVTLRCSPRSGDLSVYWYQQSLDQGLQFLIQYYNGEERAKGNILERFSAQQFPDLHSELNLSSLELGDSALYFCASSPKVREPDTQYFGPGTRLTVL.

Turning to this clone: Other DNA sequences in this sample translate to the same CDR3. The CDR3 nucleotides are TGTGCCAGCAGTGAAGGGCAGGGGAACTATGGCTACACCTTC. This gives the protein CASSEGQGNYGYTF. The V call is TRBV2, the J call TRBJ1-2; perhaps TRBD1 as D (6 bases). This CDR3 spans 14 amino acids. Trimming pared 1 base from V and 2 bases from J, leaving 8 bases between. CDR1 is SNHLY and CDR2 is FYNNEI in the germline V gene.

This chain joins TRBV9 and TRBJ2-5; weak D call: TRBD2 (6 bases). Trimming stripped 0 bases from V and 1 base from J, with 10 bases between. Germline V gene sequence: CDR1 SGDLS, CDR2 YYNGEE. This CDR3 comprises 15 residues. The DNA of the CDR3 is TGTGCCAGCAGCGTAGATGGCGGGGCCCAAGAGACCCAGTACTTC. This encodes CASSVDGGAQETQYF.

The J gene is TRBJ2-2, the V gene TRBV3-1 (or the pseudogene TRBV3-2); D ambiguous. Germline CDR1 and CDR2: LGHDT and YNNKEL (reference sequence). V lost 1 base, J lost 4 bases, and 13 bases lay in between. The CDR3 totals 16 residues. The CDR3 loop reads CASSQVARRSTGELFF. In DNA form, the CDR3 reads TGTGCCAGCAGCCAAGTGGCCAGAAGATCCACCGGGGAGCTGTTTTTT.

The chain recombines TRBV30 with TRBJ2-7; 7 positions agree with TRBD1. The trim removed 1 base at V and 2 bases at J, leaving 2 bases unmatched. The CDR3 contains 13 residues. The germline gives CDR1 GTSNPN, CDR2 SVGIG (reference sequence). CDR3 DNA sequence: TGTGCCTGGAGTGCCGGGACAGCCTACGAGCAGTACTTC. It is translated as CAWSAGTAYEQYF.